The present TCR beta chain was sequenced within a study of cytomegalovirus exposure and HLA in healthy donors. Across the whole study: Some 85 million unique TCRs, all from HLA-typed donors, were included in an early release of the data.

This clone was observed once. Antigen: not known. PCR amplification relied on 60 Vbeta primers (plus 13 Jbeta primers). Sequenced by immunoSEQ multiplex PCR; TCRdb stores in-frame clones only, minus some. The repertoire holds approximately 150,000 clones, with roughly 80% as singletons. General study points: Association of approximately 16,000 TCR beta sequences with HLA alleles was found at 0.05 false discovery rate in a later analysis. Segments of the TCR beta V type were, in most cases, productive about 87% or about 30% of the time in an earlier analysis.

The V gene lost 1 base and the J gene lost 7 bases, with 17 bases spanning the gap. The CDR3 loop spans 15 amino acids. Per germline, CDR1 MDHEN and CDR2 SYDVKM. The chain uses TRBV28 and TRBJ2-7, with a possible D match to TRBD1 (5 bases). Sequencing was done on a sample of PBMCs. The origin of this receptor is a woman aged 25 to 39 in good health and CMV-seropositive. DNA for the CDR3: TGTGCCAGCAGTTTATCCGGTTCAGGGTCTCGGGAGCAGTACTTC. Amino acids: CASSLSGSGSREQYF.